The 31 T cell receptor beta chains presented below share a single source sample, sequenced in a study of T cell changes during pregnancy in multiple sclerosis. Some clones are missing from TCRdb's copy, which holds only in-frame ones; the method was immunoSEQ multiplex PCR. The data show about 92,000 clones, around 92% seen once. This material consisted of peripheral blood, taken in the third trimester of pregnancy. The receptors were gathered from a female donor with multiple sclerosis, enrolled in a pregnancy study.

The J gene is TRBJ2-7, the V gene TRBV11-2; 13 bases match TRBD2. Germline loops: CDR1 SGHAT, CDR2 FQNNGV. The CDR3 is 18 amino acids. The trim removed 1 base at V and 7 bases at J, leaving 13 bases unmatched. The CDR3 is CASSLGRTSGRRTGEQYF. As DNA, the CDR3 is TGTGCCAGCAGCTTAGGCAGGACTAGCGGGAGACGAACGGGGGAGCAGTACTTC. The whole variable domain, remainder taken from reference TRBV11-2 and TRBJ2-7, is EAGVAQSPRYKIIEKRQSVAFWCNPISGHATLYWYQQILGQGPKLLIQFQNNGVVDDSQLPKDRFSAERLKGVDSTLKIQPAKLEDSAVYLCASSLGRTSGRRTGEQYFGPGTRLTVT.

This clone is classed as medium-sized. The chain employs TRBV18 and TRBJ2-1; 7 nucleotides align to TRBD2. J was trimmed by 9 bases and V by 1 base; bases with no gene match: 15. There are 17 residues in the CDR3. Germline V gene lookup returns CDR1 KGHSH and CDR2 LQKENI. CDR3 coding DNA: TGTGCCAGCTCACCACTACCTCGAGGAGGTTCGGGAGGTGAGCAGTTCTTC. Its translation is CASSPLPRGGSGGEQFF.

The chain joins TRBV5-5 to TRBJ2-5; 13 bases align to TRBD2. The J segment lost 3 bases and the V segment lost 4 bases, leaving 6 bases of the junction unmatched. Per the germline V gene, CDR1 is SGHKS and CDR2 is YYEKEE (reference sequence). The CDR3 length is 16 residues. CDR3 in DNA: TGTGCCAGCAGCCCTCGACTAGCGGGAGGAAAAGAGACCCAGTACTTC. Encoded protein: CASSPRLAGGKETQYF. Looking up the rest from reference TRBV5-5 and TRBJ2-5 gives the full variable domain: DAGVTQSPTHLIKTRGQQVTLRCSPISGHKSVSWYQQVLGQGPQFIFQYYEKEERGRGNFPDRFSARQFPNYSSELNVNALLLGDSALYLCASSPRLAGGKETQYFGPGTRLLVL.

The rearrangement links TRBV29-1 to TRBJ2-1; tentative D call: TRBD1 (7 bases). V was trimmed by 4 bases and J by 4 bases, leaving 20 bases between them. CDR1 is SQVTM, CDR2 ANQGSEA, per germline. This CDR3 region has 16 residues. This CDR3 reads CSVASGGGSRYNEQFF. In DNA form, the CDR3 reads TGCAGCGTTGCAAGCGGAGGGGGCAGTCGGTACAATGAGCAGTTCTTC.

This rearrangement joins TRBV28 to TRBJ2-7; 7 positions match TRBD1. CDR1 and CDR2 (germline): MDHEN, SYDVKM. Trimming removed 7 bases from V and 5 bases from J; junction bases left unmatched: 5. The CDR3 is 12 amino acids. CDR3 nucleotide sequence: TGTGCCAGCACCTTACAGGGGAACGAGCAGTACTTC. Encoded protein: CASTLQGNEQYF.

V gene TRBV27 combines with J gene TRBJ1-2, with TRBD1 matching over 11 bases. In germline, CDR1 is MNHEY, CDR2 SMNVEV (reference sequence). CDR3 size: 18 residues. After removal of 6 bases from V and 1 base from J, the junction contained 13 bases not matched to a gene. CDR3 protein: CASRRTVGQGALNYGYTF. The CDR3 nucleotides are TGTGCCAGCAGAAGAACAGTTGGACAGGGGGCCCTTAACTATGGCTACACCTTC.

V usage is TRBV30 and J usage is TRBJ2-1; 7 positions match TRBD2. Per the germline V gene, CDR1 is GTSNPN and CDR2 is SVGIG (reference sequence). V lost 1 base to trimming and J lost 0 bases; unmatched junction nucleotides: 3. There are 15 residues in the CDR3. CDR3 coding DNA: TGTGCCTGGAGTGCGGGGGGAAGCTCCTACAATGAGCAGTTCTTC. Its translation is CAWSAGGSSYNEQFF.

The chain has TRBV4-2 and TRBJ1-6, with D possibly being TRBD1 (5 bases). V was trimmed by 4 bases and J by 10 bases, leaving 14 bases between them. The CDR3 covers 14 residues. Germline V CDR1 and CDR2: LGHNA, YNFKEQ. For the CDR3, the DNA is TGTGCCAGCAGCCCCGAACAGGTTCAGTCACCCCTCCACTTT. The encoded protein is CASSPEQVQSPLHF.

This sequence joins TRBV7-2 and TRBJ2-7; tentative D call: TRBD2 (6 bases). Germline CDR1 is SGHTA and CDR2 is FQGNSA. This CDR3 is 11 amino acids long. Trimming stripped 5 bases from V and 6 bases from J, with 8 bases between. The CDR3 spells CASSPGVEQYF. CDR3 nucleotide sequence: TGTGCCAGCAGCCCGGGAGTCGAGCAGTACTTC.

This clone was detected once. V gene TRBV6-1 combines with J gene TRBJ2-1; 7 nucleotides agree with TRBD1. J gave up 9 bases and V 5 bases, and 7 bases lay outside the gene matches. The length of the CDR3 is 13 residues. Germline CDR1 and CDR2: MNHNS and SASEGT. The CDR3 sequence: CASSSGGFSEQFF. Written as DNA, the CDR3 is TGTGCCAGCAGTTCAGGGGGTTTCAGTGAGCAGTTCTTC.

The chain combines TRBV21-1 with TRBJ1-5; no DNA check was done on the table's D call, TRBD1. TRBV21-1 is described as a pseudogene. CDR3 size: 18 residues. CDR3 DNA: TGTGCCAGCAGCAAAGTAATCCGACAGGGGGCCGGCAATCAGCCCCAGCATTTT. Its protein is CASSKVIRQGAGNQPQHF.

The CDR3 loop is CASSLEGGPREQYF. CDR3 bases: TGCGCCAGCAGCTTGGAGGGAGGGCCCCGGGAGCAGTACTTC. V usage is TRBV5-1 and J usage is TRBJ2-7, with 7 bases identical to TRBD2. The CDR3 is 14 amino acids. Germline V CDR1 and CDR2: SGHRS, YFSETQ. V lost 0 bases, J lost 7 bases, and 7 bases stayed unmatched.

The V and J genes are TRBV28 and TRBJ2-5, with a possible D match to TRBD2 (5 bases). The CDR3 length is 19 residues. Germline V gives CDR1 MDHEN, CDR2 SYDVKM. The ends were cut back, 0 bases at V and 5 bases at J, with 25 bases in the middle. Here the CDR3 reads CASSLWSGAGSFPMETQYF. DNA of the CDR3: TGTGCCAGCAGTTTATGGTCGGGCGCGGGCTCGTTTCCTATGGAGACCCAGTACTTC.

The chain links TRBV2 to TRBJ2-5; TRBD1 agrees at 9 bases. CDR3 length: 12 amino acids. Germline V gene data show CDR1 as SNHLY and CDR2 as FYNNEI. The V and J ends lost 9 bases and 4 bases, in that order; junction bases with no gene match: 3. CDR3 in DNA: TGTGCCAGAGAGGGACAGGGAGAGACCCAGTACTTC. This codes for CAREGQGETQYF.

The chain carries TRBV30 and TRBJ1-2, with TRBD1 identical over 8 bases. This CDR3 is 16 amino acids long. V shed 2 bases, J shed 7 bases, and the junction held 15 bases outside the gene matches. Germline V gene sequence: CDR1 GTSNPN, CDR2 SVGIG (reference sequence). The CDR3, as DNA: TGTGCCTGGAGTACTTGGACAGGGTTGGATTCGAGTGGCTACACCTTC. This encodes CAWSTWTGLDSSGYTF.

V gene TRBV6-5 combines with J gene TRBJ2-1; possible D gene TRBD2, 6 bases. Trimming left V 5 bases short and J 0 bases short, with 11 bases between. CDR1 MNHEY and CDR2 SVGAGI come from the germline V gene. The CDR3 runs 15 residues. In nucleotides, the CDR3 is TGTGCCAGCAGTCCGGACTACAGCTCCTACAATGAGCAGTTCTTC. This gives the protein CASSPDYSSYNEQFF.

The J gene is TRBJ2-1, the V gene TRBV5-1, with TRBD1 matching 7 bases. With V trimmed by 4 bases and J by 0 bases, 1 base remained unmatched. Germline lookup yields CDR1 SGHRS and CDR2 YFSETQ. There are 14 residues in the CDR3. The CDR3 bases are TGCGCCAGCAGCAGGGGGCCCTCCTACAATGAGCAGTTCTTC. Amino acid sequence: CASSRGPSYNEQFF. Full variable domain (remainder filled in from reference TRBV5-1 and TRBJ2-1): KAGVTQTPRYLIKTRGQQVTLSCSPISGHRSVSWYQQTPGQGLQFLFEYFSETQRNKGNFPGRFSGRQFSNSRSEMNVSTLELGDSALYLCASSRGPSYNEQFFGPGTRLTVL.

This clone was detected only once. V gene TRBV4-1 combines with J gene TRBJ2-7; the match to TRBD1 covers 9 bases. Germline-derived CDR1 and CDR2 are MGHRA and YSYEKL. The CDR3 is made up of 15 amino acids. Trimming took 5 bases from V and 1 from J; bases not matched to a gene: 6. CDR3 in amino acids: CASSYRGQGSYEQYF. DNA of the CDR3: TGCGCCAGCAGCTACCGAGGACAGGGGTCCTACGAGCAGTACTTC.

This chain uses TRBV28 with TRBJ2-7; a weak D match, TRBD2 (6 bases). Trimming stripped 5 bases from V and 3 bases from J, with 20 bases between. Germline V gives CDR1 MDHEN, CDR2 SYDVKM. The CDR3 length is 16 residues. CDR3 DNA: TGTGCCAGCAGTCCCCCGGGACTCCTAACCCTCTACGAGCAGTACTTC. Its protein is CASSPPGLLTLYEQYF.

The chain is built from TRBV5-4 and TRBJ2-3; a weak D match, TRBD2 (5 bases). Per germline, CDR1 SGHNT and CDR2 YYREEE (reference sequence). V was clipped by 6 bases and J by 1 base, with 12 bases between them. CDR3 length: 14 amino acids. DNA of the CDR3: TGTGCCAGCACCCCCGCGAGGGGCACAGATACGCAGTATTTT. Residues: CASTPARGTDTQYF.

The gene calls are TRBV15 and TRBJ2-5, with TRBD2 matching over 8 bases. V dropped 5 bases and J dropped 4; count of bases not matched to a gene: 3. The CDR3 has 13 amino acids. Per the germline V gene, CDR1 is LNHNV and CDR2 is YYDKDF (reference sequence). The CDR3 sequence: CATSLGGGETQYF. Written as DNA, the CDR3 is TGTGCCACCAGCCTCGGGGGGGGAGAGACCCAGTACTTC. Combining the CDR3 with reference TRBV15 and TRBJ2-5 gives the whole variable domain DAMVIQNPRYQVTQFGKPVTLSCSQTLNHNVMYWYQQKSSQAPKLLFHYYDKDFNNEADTPDNFQSRRPNTSFCFLDIRSPGLGDTAMYLCATSLGGGETQYFGPGTRLLVL.

The V call is TRBV21-1, the J call TRBJ2-5; whether TRBD1, the table's D call, matches the DNA was not checked. TRBV21-1 is a known pseudogene. The CDR3 is made up of 13 amino acids. CDR3 protein: CARGDRMMETQYF. CDR3 DNA sequence: TGTGCCAGAGGGGACAGGATGATGGAGACCCAGTACTTC.

The rearrangement joins TRBV19 to TRBJ2-7; 7 positions agree with TRBD1. Losses at the gene ends were 5 bases for V and 4 bases for J; bases not matched to a gene: 11. Germline lookup yields CDR1 LNHDA and CDR2 SQIVND (reference sequence). This CDR3 has 15 amino acids. This chain's CDR3 is CASSYTGTANYEQYF. The CDR3 DNA follows: TGTGCCAGTAGTTACACCGGGACAGCGAATTACGAGCAGTACTTC.

V is TRBV6-5 and J is TRBJ2-7, with D possibly being TRBD2 (5 bases). The V end lost 0 bases, the J end lost 2 bases, and 14 bases lay between the germline ends. The CDR3 runs to 16 residues. CDR1 is MNHEY, CDR2 SVGAGI, per germline. The CDR3 DNA sequence: TGTGCCAGCAGTTACTCCTCGGTACTAGGAGCCTACGAGCAGTACTTC. Translation: CASSYSSVLGAYEQYF.

The rearrangement links TRBV5-8 to TRBJ2-7, with D possibly being TRBD1 (6 bases). Germline V gene data show CDR1 as SGHTS and CDR2 as YDEGEE. The V end was cut by 4 bases, the J end by 2 bases, with 16 bases between. CDR3 length: 15 amino acids. CDR3 sequence reads: CASSQNTGTPYEQYF. The CDR3 DNA sequence: TGTGCCAGCAGCCAAAACACAGGGACCCCCTACGAGCAGTACTTC.

This chain links TRBV28 with TRBJ2-7; D perhaps matches TRBD2 (5 bases). This CDR3 region has 11 residues. V lost 5 bases and J 7 bases, leaving 9 bases between the germline ends. CDR1 and CDR2 from the germline V gene are MDHEN and SYDVKM. The CDR3 bases are TGTGCCAGCAGTGTCAGAGGGGAGCAGTACTTC. Its protein product is CASSVRGEQYF.

This chain uses TRBV28 with TRBJ2-6; no reliable D call. Trimming removed 6 bases at V and 0 bases at J, with 9 bases between. CDR3 size: 15 residues. Germline V gene lookup returns CDR1 MDHEN and CDR2 SYDVKM. The CDR3 loop is CASSAGDSGANVLTF. DNA for the CDR3: TGTGCCAGCAGCGCCGGTGACTCTGGGGCCAACGTCCTGACTTTC.

This chain uses TRBV6-5 with TRBJ1-5; no reliable D call. This CDR3 region has 14 residues. CDR1 is MNHEY and CDR2 is SVGAGI in the germline V gene. V lost 0 bases and J 6 bases, leaving 9 bases between the germline ends. CDR3 nucleotides: TGTGCCAGCAGTTACTCGCACCTTAGTCAGCCCCAGCATTTT. Its protein is CASSYSHLSQPQHF.

This rearrangement joins TRBV19 to TRBJ2-1; D perhaps matches TRBD2 (5 bases). Germline V gene sequence: CDR1 LNHDA, CDR2 SQIVND (reference sequence). CDR3 length equals 18 residues. The V gene lost 0 bases and the J gene lost 0 bases, with 15 bases spanning the gap. The chain's CDR3 is CASSIDQASADSYNEQFF. Here the CDR3 DNA reads TGTGCCAGTAGTATAGATCAGGCGTCAGCGGACTCCTACAATGAGCAGTTCTTC.

About this clone itself: Additional DNA sequences in this sample encode the identical CDR3. The rearrangement links TRBV6-1 to TRBJ2-7; no definite D call. The CDR3 extends over 12 amino acids. V was shortened by 0 bases and J by 7 bases, with 7 bases between the two germline ends. Germline CDR1 is MNHNS and CDR2 is SASEGT. DNA for the CDR3: TGTGCCAGCAGTGAAGCGCGCGGAGAGCAGTACTTC. This sequence encodes CASSEARGEQYF.

The rearrangement joins TRBV5-1 to TRBJ2-3; D may be TRBD2 (5 bases). V was trimmed by 4 bases and J by 3 bases, leaving 12 bases between them. There are 14 residues in the CDR3. Germline CDR1 reads SGHRS; CDR2 reads YFSETQ. The CDR3 DNA follows: TGCGCCAGCAGCACGACGGGGATGACAGATACGCAGTATTTT. It translates to CASSTTGMTDTQYF.